The sequence of this TCR beta chain was determined in a study of shared clonotypes between healthy human individuals. Study outcomes and limitations: The study generally estimated greater richness for naive than memory subsets.

Only CD45RO-negative cells positively selected for CCR7 counted as naive CD8 cells, so terminally differentiated effector memory CD45RA+ cells were excluded. The CDR3 loop spans 12 amino acids. In germline, CDR1 is SGDLS, CDR2 YYNGEE. Trimming took 4 bases from V and 9 from J, leaving 14 bases between them. This clone was observed a single time. Its antigen is still unknown. The assay used deep level. Template for every sorted-subset replicate PCR totaled about 200 ng DNA, tens of thousands of T cell genomes. Generated by immunoSEQ multiplex PCR, the TCRdb table keeps only in-frame clones and is missing some. Altogether 550,000 to 650,000 clones are present, approximately 96% being singletons, with the ten largest covering approximately 0.1%.

This clonotype was sampled from a woman in her thirties in good health. Sequencing was performed on naive CD8+ T cells sorted from blood. J is TRBJ2-7 and V is TRBV9; no clear D. Written as DNA, the CDR3 is TGTGCCAGCAGCTCTCTTACGAACAGGCAGTACTTC. This encodes CASSSLTNRQYF.